This T cell receptor (beta chain) was found in a study of blood T cell repertoires in COVID-19. About the research overall: Researchers got acute and convalescent COVID-19 samples from the United States, Italy and Spain. T cells, B-cell-depleted T cells, or PBMCs provided the cDNA or gDNA that served as material.

Original processing notes: Amplification with reference gene primers provided the estimates of nucleated cell counts. The table came from immunoSEQ multiplex PCR; TCRdb's copy has only in-frame clones and leaves some out. V and J calls and clone size are given by that table; D and trimming were obtained from the DNA. Here the sample spans 90,000 or so clones, about nine tenths being singletons. The length of the CDR3 is 14 residues. Germline CDR1 is SGHRS and CDR2 is YFSETQ. Trimming took 3 bases from V and 5 from J; bases not matched to a gene: 4. This receptor was obtained from a man aged 60 to 75 with acute or convalescent COVID-19. The gene calls are TRBV5-1 and TRBJ2-7; TRBD2 matches 11 bases. The sequenced material came from peripheral blood. This CDR3 reads CASSYTSGGHEQYF. The CDR3 bases are TGCGCCAGCAGCTACACTAGCGGGGGTCACGAGCAGTACTTC.